Each of the 3 T cell receptor beta chains below was sequenced from the same sample in a study of shared clonotypes between healthy human individuals. Libraries were prepared by immunoSEQ multiplex PCR; TCRdb keeps only in-frame clonotypes and omits some of them. This table has about 2 million clones, 85% to 95% appearing once. The sequenced sample consisted of naive CD4+ T cells sorted from blood. Subset noted: CD45RA+ positively selected. Every receptor here comes from a man in his late teens or twenties in good health.

The chain is built from TRBV11-2 and TRBJ2-1; possibly TRBD2 for D (6 bases). The CDR3 totals 16 residues. Trimming cost V 4 bases and J 3 bases, with 16 bases left between them. Germline values: CDR1 SGHAT, CDR2 FQNNGV. CDR3 nucleotides: TGTGCCAGCAGCTCCCCTTTTGGGGGGATCTACAATGAGCAGTTCTTC. Translated, it gives CASSSPFGGIYNEQFF.

This clone was seen only once. V usage is TRBV11-2 and J usage is TRBJ2-3; 12 bases align to TRBD2. Germline trimming cut 5 bases from V and 6 bases from J; bases unmatched to any gene: 18. This CDR3 contains 19 residues. Germline assignment: CDR1 SGHAT and CDR2 FQNNGV. CDR3 region: CASSPLPGDTSGRFDTQYF. Here the CDR3 DNA reads TGTGCCAGCAGCCCCCTTCCAGGAGACACTAGCGGGAGGTTTGATACGCAGTATTTT.

The chain couples TRBV5-4 to TRBJ2-7; perhaps TRBD2 as D (6 bases). V was trimmed by 2 bases and J by 3 bases, leaving 21 bases between them. The CDR3 spans 17 residues. Germline V gene lookup returns CDR1 SGHNT and CDR2 YYREEE (reference sequence). The CDR3 nucleotides are TGTGCCAGCAGCTTATCTGGGTCCGGGAGAGGTAGCTACGAGCAGTACTTC. It codes for CASSLSGSGRGSYEQYF.